Listed here are 13 T cell receptor beta chains from one sample, sequenced in a study of Tregs in tolerant kidney transplant recipients. Produced via immunoSEQ multiplex PCR; TCRdb's table is partial and in-frame only. The sample consists of approximately 100,000 clones, roughly 93% of them appearing once. The sequences come from CD4+ T cells from blood, collected before the transplant. These receptors were obtained from a human donor who received a combined kidney and bone marrow transplant.

Worth noting for this clone: The same CDR3 can be traced to other DNA sequences in this sample. V gene TRBV7-9 combines with J gene TRBJ1-1, with D possibly being TRBD1 (6 bases). From germline, CDR1 is SEHNR and CDR2 FQNEAQ (reference sequence). Trimming removed 1 base from V and 4 bases from J, with 7 bases in between. The CDR3 is made up of 13 amino acids. The CDR3 sequence: CASSLEGGTEAFF. As DNA, the CDR3 is TGTGCCAGCAGCTTAGAAGGGGGCACTGAAGCTTTCTTT.

The rearrangement joins TRBV9 to TRBJ2-1; 8 bases align to TRBD2. There are 15 residues in the CDR3. The germline gives CDR1 SGDLS, CDR2 YYNGEE. Trimming took 0 bases from V and 7 from J; bases not matched to a gene: 6. The CDR3 DNA follows: TGTGCCAGCAGCGTAGTGTCTAGCGGGCAAAATGAGCAGTTCTTC. Residues: CASSVVSSGQNEQFF.

The CDR3 DNA sequence: TGTGCCAGCAGCCGATGGGGGGCGGGAGGACAGTACTTC. It is translated as CASSRWGAGGQYF. The genes are TRBV27 and TRBJ2-7; 8 bases are shared with TRBD2. CDR1 and CDR2 from the germline V gene are MNHEY and SMNVEV (reference sequence). The trim removed 6 bases at V and 10 bases at J, leaving 11 bases unmatched. CDR3 length: 13 residues.

This chain connects TRBV5-1 to TRBJ1-4; 8 bases line up with TRBD1. This CDR3 has 16 residues. With 0 bases clipped from V and 7 bases from J, the junction kept 8 bases outside the gene matches. Germline V gene data show CDR1 as SGHRS and CDR2 as YFSETQ. Written as DNA, the CDR3 is TGCGCCAGCAGCTTGGAGGCACAGGGGGGGCGTGAAAAACTGTTTTTT. This codes for CASSLEAQGGREKLFF.

The chain couples TRBV18 to TRBJ1-6; D is undetermined. Per the germline V gene, CDR1 is KGHSH and CDR2 is LQKENI. This CDR3 is 14 amino acids long. V dropped 0 bases and J dropped 8 bases, with 8 bases sitting between them. CDR3 in amino acids: CASSPPTGDSPLHF. CDR3 coding DNA: TGTGCCAGCTCACCACCGACGGGTGATTCACCCCTCCACTTT.

The chain couples TRBV5-4 to TRBJ2-3; TRBD2 matches 15 bases. CDR1 and CDR2 (germline): SGHNT, YYREEE (reference sequence). This CDR3 region has 16 residues. Germline trimming cut 0 bases from V and 6 bases from J; bases unmatched to any gene: 2. CDR3 sequence (DNA): TGTGCCAGCAGCTTGGTCGGGACTAGCGGGGGGGATACGCAGTATTTT. Translating it yields CASSLVGTSGGDTQYF. The whole variable domain, filled in from reference TRBV5-4 and TRBJ2-3, reads ETGVTQSPTHLIKTRGQQVTLRCSSQSGHNTVSWYQQALGQGPQFIFQYYREEENGRGNFPPRFSGLQFPNYSSELNVNALELDDSALYLCASSLVGTSGGDTQYFGPGTRLTVL.

The chain joins TRBV5-1 to TRBJ2-1; 10 bases fit TRBD1. The length of the CDR3 is 18 residues. V was clipped by 4 bases and J by 6 bases; unmatched bases: 16. From germline, CDR1 is SGHRS and CDR2 YFSETQ. The CDR3 DNA follows: TGCGCCAGCAGCGGAACCGGGACAGGGGTCGTTTTTAGCAATGAGCAGTTCTTC. Amino acids: CASSGTGTGVVFSNEQFF.

This clone was seen only once. The rearrangement joins TRBV5-1 to TRBJ2-3, with 11 positions matching TRBD2. The CDR3 extends over 16 amino acids. Germline V gene sequence: CDR1 SGHRS, CDR2 YFSETQ. The J segment lost 5 bases and the V segment lost 5 bases, leaving 10 bases of the junction unmatched. The chain's CDR3 is CASRHGTSGTVDTQYF. The CDR3 DNA follows: TGCGCCAGCAGACACGGGACTAGCGGAACAGTAGATACGCAGTATTTT.

This rearrangement joins TRBV11-2 to TRBJ2-5; 14 bases are a match to TRBD2. The germline V gene has CDR1 SGHAT and CDR2 FQNNGV. V was clipped by 4 bases and J by 5 bases; unmatched bases: 3. This CDR3 region has 15 residues. The CDR3 coding sequence is TGTGCCAGCAGCTCGGGACTAGCGGGAGTTGAGACCCAGTACTTC. Protein product: CASSSGLAGVETQYF.

V usage is TRBV28 and J usage is TRBJ1-5; D is perhaps TRBD1 (5 bases). V shed 6 bases and J shed 2 bases, with 20 bases lying between them. Germline values: CDR1 MDHEN, CDR2 SYDVKM. The CDR3 has 17 residues. CDR3 region: CASSPGQAFQGNQPQHF. CDR3 DNA: TGTGCCAGCAGCCCAGGGCAGGCGTTTCAGGGCAATCAGCCCCAGCATTTT.

The CDR3 protein is CASSDRGYYGYTF. The CDR3 region has the DNA TGTGCCAGCAGCGACAGGGGGTACTATGGCTACACCTTC. The J gene is TRBJ1-2, the V gene TRBV27; the match to TRBD1 covers 9 bases. The CDR3 totals 13 residues. Trimming at V came to 6 bases and at J to 3 bases, leaving 2 bases not matched to a gene. Germline V gives CDR1 MNHEY, CDR2 SMNVEV (reference sequence).

J is TRBJ1-2 and V is TRBV12-5; TRBD1 matches 9 bases. This CDR3 has 13 amino acids. V shed 1 base, J shed 8 bases, and the junction held 2 bases outside the gene matches. Germline V gives CDR1 LGHNT, CDR2 FRNRAP. This CDR3 reads CASGLDRGHGYTF. The CDR3 bases are TGTGCTAGTGGTTTGGACAGGGGGCACGGCTACACCTTC.

The V and J genes are TRBV7-9 and TRBJ2-1, with 9 bases matching TRBD2. The CDR3 is 15 residues long. Germline V gene lookup returns CDR1 SEHNR and CDR2 FQNEAQ (reference sequence). J lost 7 bases, V lost 0 bases, and 4 bases had no gene match. Here the CDR3 reads CASSLAAGGLNEQFF. As DNA, the CDR3 is TGTGCCAGCAGCTTAGCGGCGGGGGGGTTGAATGAGCAGTTCTTC.